This T cell receptor (beta chain) was sequenced in a study of identical twins. Whole-study findings and limits: Excess sharing between twins was weaker in beta out-of-frame sequences. In monozygotic twins, models underestimated the sharing of out-of-frame TCR alpha.

This clonotype was observed a few times. The antigen remains undetermined. V lost 4 bases and J lost 1, with 14 bases in between. The CDR3 is 15 amino acids. CDR1 and CDR2 (germline): SGHRS, YFSETQ. TCRdb ran MiXCR on the 5' RACE reads and lists one entry per CDR3 protein. Of fewer than 250,000 distinct CDR3 sequences in the sample, roughly 9.4% are singletons; the top ten hold roughly 5%. The source material was memory (CD45RO+) T cells sorted from blood. The TCR comes from a woman under 30 in good health. V usage is TRBV5-1 and J usage is TRBJ2-5, with D perhaps matching TRBD1 (6 bases). CDR3 in amino acids: CASSPWTETQETQYF. CDR3 nucleotides: TGCGCCAGCAGCCCCTGGACAGAGACCCAAGAGACCCAGTACTTC.